A selection of T cell receptor beta chains follows, all from one sample in a study of blood T cell repertoires in COVID-19. Some clones are missing from TCRdb's copy, which holds only in-frame ones; the method was immunoSEQ multiplex PCR. The sample includes 250,000 to 400,000 clones, around 90% seen only once; the top ten take roughly 2.9%. The specimen was peripheral blood. The receptors derive from a woman aged 30 to 39 with COVID-19, enrolled during active disease. The CDR3 runs from the conserved cysteine through the conserved F or W. A D gene is named only where the DNA matches it firmly. Clone size appears in some rows only: once, few, many, or a class for an expanded clone.

j_gene | v_gene | d_gene | abundance | len | CDR3nt | CDR3aa
TRBJ1-5 | TRBV6-1 | TRBD1 | NA | 18 | TGTGCCAGCAGTGCGCTGGGACAGGGGGCTGTGGGCAATCAGCCCCAGCATTTT | CASSALGQGAVGNQPQHF
TRBJ2-2 | TRBV30 | TRBD2 | once | 15 | TGTGCCTGGAGCCCGGGACTAGCGGCCACCGGGGAGCTGTTTTTT | CAWSPGLAATGELFF
TRBJ1-2 | TRBV18 | NA | NA | 18 | TGTGCCAGCTCTCCGAGTAGTTCGACAGGCGCATCCTTCTATGGCTACACCTTC | CASSPSSSTGASFYGYTF
TRBJ2-1 | TRBV12-2 | NA | once | 16 | TGTGCAAGTCGCCTGTATTCTAGCGGGAGGAGAGATGAGCAGTTCTTC | CASRLYSSGRRDEQFF
TRBJ2-7 | TRBV6-5 | NA | NA | 14 | TGTGCCAGCAGACCGACAGCCGCTACCTACGAGCAGTACTTC | CASRPTAATYEQYF
TRBJ2-7 | TRBV30 | TRBD1 | NA | 14 | TGTGCCTGGAACCTGGGACAGGGTGGCTACGAGCAGTACTTC | CAWNLGQGGYEQYF
TRBJ2-1 | TRBV2 | TRBD2 | NA | 16 | TGTGCCAGCAGCGCCGGGACTAGCGGTATCCGCAATGAGCAGTTCTTC | CASSAGTSGIRNEQFF
TRBJ2-7 | TRBV24-1 | NA | NA | 11 | TGTGCCACCAGTGACACCTACGAGCAGTACTTC | CATSDTYEQYF
TRBJ2-7 | TRBV6-1 | TRBD1 | NA | 15 | TGTGCCAGCAGTGATGGACAGGGGGCTTCTCAGGAGCAGTACTTC | CASSDGQGASQEQYF
TRBJ2-4 | TRBV5-5 | NA | NA | 14 | TGTGCCAGCAACCGGCAGGGTACCAAAAACATTCAGTACTTC | CASNRQGTKNIQYF
TRBJ1-6 | TRBV19 | TRBD1 | NA | 14 | TGTGCCAGTGGGGACAGGGGAGTTCGGTCACCCCTCCACTTT | CASGDRGVRSPLHF
TRBJ2-1 | TRBV28 | NA | NA | 16 | TGTGCCAGCAGCCCACCAATGGGGCTAAGGGAAGGTGAGCAGTTCTTC | CASSPPMGLREGEQFF
TRBJ2-5 | TRBV29-1 | NA | NA | 12 | TGCAGCGTTGTGGGCACCCAAGAGACCCAGTACTTC | CSVVGTQETQYF
TRBJ2-7 | TRBV6-5 | TRBD1 | NA | 14 | TGTGCCAGCTGTTTGGGGACAGGTGCCTACGAGCAGTACTTC | CASCLGTGAYEQYF
TRBJ1-5 | TRBV2 | NA | NA | 13 | TGTGCCAGCAGTGATACGGGTAATCAGCCCCAGCATTTT | CASSDTGNQPQHF
TRBJ2-7 | TRBV5-1 | NA | NA | 18 | TGCGCCAGCAGCTTTAATGGATTAGGAGGACAGCGTTCCTACGAGCAGTACTTC | CASSFNGLGGQRSYEQYF
TRBJ2-7 | TRBV5-4 | TRBD2 | NA | 14 | TGTGCCAGCAGCCCTAGCGGGTCAGCCTTGGAGCAGTACTTC | CASSPSGSALEQYF
TRBJ1-6 | TRBV3-1/TRBV3-2 | NA | many | 14 | TGTGCCAGCAGCCAAGCGGGGGGTAACTCACCCCTCCACTTT | CASSQAGGNSPLHF
TRBJ2-7 | TRBV6-5 | NA | NA | 15 | TGTGCCAGCAGGCGTATCGGGAACCCCGCCTACGAGCAGTACTTC | CASRRIGNPAYEQYF
TRBJ2-3 | TRBV7-8 | TRBD2 | NA | 15 | TGTGCCAGCAGCGTAGCGGGAGGAGGAACAGATACGCAGTATTTT | CASSVAGGGTDTQYF
TRBJ1-2 | TRBV27 | TRBD1 | NA | 16 | TGTGCCAGCGGAAGGGACAGGGGCCAAGCTAACTATGGCTACACCTTC | CASGRDRGQANYGYTF
TRBJ2-7 | TRBV21-1 | NA | once | 12 | TGTGCCAGCCCCACCTACTCCTACGAGCAGTACTTC | CASPTYSYEQYF
TRBJ2-7 | TRBV11-2 | TRBD2 | NA | 15 | TGTGCCAGCAGCTTAGGTAGCGGGAGTACCTACGAGCAGTACTTC | CASSLGSGSTYEQYF
TRBJ1-2 | TRBV5-1 | TRBD1 | NA | 14 | TGCGCCAGCAGCAGGGGACAGAAGGACTATGGCTACACCTTC | CASSRGQKDYGYTF
TRBJ1-1 | TRBV5-1 | NA | NA | 13 | TGCGCCAGCAGCTTAGTTACAGACACTGAAGCTTTCTTT | CASSLVTDTEAFF
TRBJ2-1 | TRBV27 | TRBD2 | NA | 16 | TGTGCCAGCAGTTTTGATGCTAGCGGGAACTACAATGAGCAGTTCTTC | CASSFDASGNYNEQFF
TRBJ1-5 | TRBV10-1 | NA | NA | 15 | TGCGCCAGCAGTGATAAGTATGGAGCCAATCAGCCCCAGCATTTT | CASSDKYGANQPQHF